Below are 29 T cell receptor delta chains sequenced from a single sample in a study of Vδ1+ human thymocytes. Study-wide results and limits: Thymic TRG and TRD repertoires appeared highly polyclonal.

Extracted RNA was reverse transcribed into cDNA. The CDR3 regions were amplified by multiplex PCR from V-gene primers to a constant-region primer. TCRdb re-called the multiplex PCR reads using CATT. Of more than 45,000 delta-chain clones listed, about 14% are singletons. These receptors are not linked to any known antigen. The specimen was Vdelta1+ gamma-delta thymocytes from the thymus. Subset given: FACS-sorted CD3+ TCRalphabeta- TCRVdelta1+ TCRVdelta2- thymocytes. These receptors all stem from a girl less than two years old who had congenital heart surgery.

This rearrangement joins TRDV2 to TRDJ1; TRDD2 agrees at 9 bases. CDR1 is GEAIGNYY and CDR2 is EKD in the germline V gene. The V segment lost 3 bases and the J segment 4 bases; nucleotides outside the gene matches: 20. CDR3 length: 19 residues. In DNA form, the CDR3 reads TGTGCCTGTGACTACTTCCTTCCTACGGGGGATTCGTACATCGATAAACTCATCTTT. This codes for CACDYFLPTGDSYIDKLIF.

The chain joins TRDV1 to TRDJ1, with D perhaps TRDD3 (5 bases). The CDR3 loop spans 17 amino acids. Per germline, CDR1 TSWWSYY and CDR2 QGS. Trimming took 0 bases from V and 0 from J, leaving 14 bases between them. The CDR3 is CALGELERIAYTDKLIF. CDR3 coding DNA: TGTGCTCTTGGGGAACTCGAGAGGATAGCGTACACCGATAAACTCATCTTT.

The genes are TRDV1 and TRDJ1; TRDD3 matches 13 bases. This CDR3 has 24 residues. J was trimmed by 1 base and V by 0 bases; bases with no gene match: 23. The germline CDR1 and CDR2 sequences are TSWWSYY and QGS. As DNA, the CDR3 is TGTGCTCTTGGGGAACTTGTGCTAACCAGGCAACTGGGGGATACGCAGTCTGCCACCGATAAACTCATCTTT. Protein: CALGELVLTRQLGDTQSATDKLIF.

This clone has just a few counts. This sequence joins TRDV1 and TRDJ1, with D possibly TRDD3 on 6 matching bases. From germline, CDR1 is TSWWSYY and CDR2 QGS. Trimming removed 3 bases from V and 0 bases from J, with 26 bases in between. The CDR3 consists of 20 residues. The CDR3 DNA is TGTGCTCTTGGGGACCATTCCGCCCGTACTGGGTGGACATACACCGATAAACTCATCTTT. Translated, it gives CALGDHSARTGWTYTDKLIF.

The genes are TRDV1 and TRDJ1; 13 bases map to TRDD3. Germline CDR1 and CDR2: TSWWSYY and QGS. The CDR3 runs 22 residues. V gave up 5 bases and J gave up 0 bases; unmatched junction bases: 21. The CDR3 is CALGSLRSTGGYAALYTDKLIF. CDR3 nucleotide sequence: TGTGCTCTTGGGTCCCTACGCTCGACTGGGGGATACGCGGCCCTTTACACCGATAAACTCATCTTT.

The chain joins TRDV1 to TRDJ1; the match to TRDD3 covers 12 bases. This CDR3 has 22 amino acids. CDR1 and CDR2 (germline): TSWWSYY, QGS. V shed 2 bases and J 0 bases; nucleotides not matched to a gene: 19. This CDR3 is CALGEAPVCTGGYTGYTDKLIF. The CDR3 bases are TGTGCTCTTGGGGAAGCCCCGGTCTGTACTGGGGGATACACGGGGTACACCGATAAACTCATCTTT.

The chain uses TRDV1 and TRDJ1; 9 bases are a match to TRDD3. The CDR3 runs to 20 residues. Germline values: CDR1 TSWWSYY, CDR2 QGS. Germline trimming cut 4 bases from V and 1 base from J; bases unmatched to any gene: 19. The CDR3 region has the DNA TGTGCTCTTGGGGGGAAGCCCCTGGGAGTCTGGGGGATTGTCACCGATAAACTCATCTTT. It yields the protein CALGGKPLGVWGIVTDKLIF.

This clone has only a few counts. The same CDR3 arises from other DNA sequences in this sample as well. The V gene is TRDV1, the J gene TRDJ2, with 10 bases matching TRDD3. CDR3 length: 16 amino acids. J lost 1 base, V lost 6 bases, and 5 bases had no gene match. Per the germline V gene, CDR1 is TSWWSYY and CDR2 is QGS. Here the CDR3 DNA reads TGTGCTCTTGGAGTGGGGGGATACGATTTGACAGCACAACTCTTCTTT. This gives the protein CALGVGGYDLTAQLFF.

This chain joins TRDV1 and TRDJ1; the match to TRDD3 covers 8 bases. CDR1 is TSWWSYY and CDR2 is QGS in the germline V gene. V shed 2 bases and J 4 bases; nucleotides not matched to a gene: 27. The CDR3 loop spans 22 amino acids. The CDR3 nucleotides are TGTGCTCTTGGGGAAGCGTCGCTCCTCCAGTACTGGGGGTCCCCCCTCAACGATAAACTCATCTTT. Translating gives CALGEASLLQYWGSPLNDKLIF.

The gene calls are TRDV1 and TRDJ1; D ambiguous. The CDR3 is made up of 17 amino acids. Trimming pared 3 bases from V and 0 bases from J, leaving 17 bases between. Germline CDR1 reads TSWWSYY; CDR2 reads QGS. The CDR3 loop is CALGDPLLGSHTDKLIF. The CDR3 DNA is TGTGCTCTTGGGGACCCTTTACTTGGGTCTCACACCGATAAACTCATCTTT.

V and J are TRDV1 and TRDJ1, with a weak D call TRDD2 (6 bases). Trimming left V 0 bases short and J 1 base short, with 24 bases between. The germline gives CDR1 TSWWSYY, CDR2 QGS. The CDR3 has 20 amino acids. The CDR3 here is CALGELGTSYETGGTDKLIF. Written as DNA, the CDR3 is TGTGCTCTTGGGGAACTCGGAACCTCCTACGAGACTGGAGGCACCGATAAACTCATCTTT.

This chain uses TRDV1 with TRDJ1, with 7 positions matching TRDD3. There are 17 residues in the CDR3. V lost 5 bases to trimming and J lost 4 bases; unmatched junction nucleotides: 16. Germline values: CDR1 TSWWSYY, CDR2 QGS. This chain's CDR3 is CALGIRYGGGFRDKLIF. In DNA form, the CDR3 reads TGTGCTCTTGGGATAAGATACGGGGGGGGATTTCGCGATAAACTCATCTTT.

This clone has more than one count but fewer than ten. The gene calls are TRDV1 and TRDJ1; 11 positions agree with TRDD3. J gave up 3 bases and V 3 bases, and 12 bases lay outside the gene matches. From germline, CDR1 is TSWWSYY and CDR2 QGS. The CDR3 runs to 18 residues. The chain's CDR3 is CALGDPTMGDTGADKLIF. In DNA form, the CDR3 reads TGTGCTCTTGGGGATCCGACCATGGGGGATACGGGCGCCGATAAACTCATCTTT.

This clone was seen ten or more times. The chain joins TRDV2 to TRDJ1; 9 bases map to TRDD3. CDR1 GEAIGNYY and CDR2 EKD come from the germline V gene. J was trimmed by 4 bases and V by 6 bases; bases with no gene match: 11. The CDR3 loop spans 15 amino acids. CDR3 in DNA: TGTGCCTGTAAGCGAAAAAGGGGGATACACGATAAACTCATCTTT. It encodes CACKRKRGIHDKLIF.

The chain joins TRDV1 to TRDJ1; 7 bases align to TRDD3. The germline V gene encodes CDR1 TSWWSYY and CDR2 QGS. Trimming at V came to 4 bases and at J to 3 bases, leaving 20 bases not matched to a gene. The CDR3 consists of 19 residues. CDR3 in amino acids: CALGGRGALVGEFADKLIF. The DNA for the CDR3 is TGTGCTCTTGGGGGCCGCGGGGCGTTGGTGGGGGAATTCGCCGATAAACTCATCTTT.

The chain has TRDV1 and TRDJ1; 8 bases align to TRDD3. The junction had 13 bases not matched to a gene; V was cut back by 0 bases and J by 1 base. Germline V CDR1 and CDR2: TSWWSYY, QGS. The CDR3 contains 19 residues. The CDR3 sequence: CALGELKGIRSMRTDKLIF. CDR3 nucleotides: TGTGCTCTTGGGGAACTGAAAGGGATACGCTCTATGCGCACCGATAAACTCATCTTT.

The V call is TRDV1, the J call TRDJ1; 7 positions match TRDD3. The CDR3 runs to 18 residues. V lost 0 bases to trimming and J lost 7 bases; unmatched junction nucleotides: 17. Per the germline V gene, CDR1 is TSWWSYY and CDR2 is QGS. The CDR3 nucleotides are TGTGCTCTTGGGGAACTCCTCCCCGCCCGTACTGGGGTCAGTAAACTCATCTTT. It yields the protein CALGELLPARTGVSKLIF.

This clone has just a few counts. The rearrangement uses TRDV1 and TRDJ1; no definite D call. V lost 5 bases and J lost 2, with 21 bases in between. Germline CDR1 TSWWSYY, CDR2 QGS. This CDR3 is 17 amino acids long. CDR3 DNA sequence: TGTGCTCTTGGGAAGGCTCCTCCGGCAGGTAGAACCGATAAACTCATCTTT. This encodes CALGKAPPAGRTDKLIF.

This clone was counted between two and nine times. This sequence joins TRDV1 and TRDJ1, with D perhaps TRDD2 (6 bases). In germline, CDR1 is TSWWSYY, CDR2 QGS. This CDR3 is 17 amino acids long. The V end was cut by 0 bases, the J end by 5 bases, with 19 bases between. The CDR3 DNA follows: TGTGCTCTTGGGGAACTAGCCGTCCTACGGTCCACAGATAAACTCATCTTT. Amino acid sequence: CALGELAVLRSTDKLIF.

The chain combines TRDV1 with TRDJ1; weak D call: TRDD2 (6 bases). This CDR3 spans 19 amino acids. Germline CDR1 reads TSWWSYY; CDR2 reads QGS. Trimming removed 2 bases at V and 1 base at J, with 23 bases between. The chain's CDR3 is CALGEVPRPRPLPTDKLIF. The DNA for the CDR3 is TGTGCTCTTGGGGAAGTTCCTAGGCCAAGGCCTCTCCCCACCGATAAACTCATCTTT.

The chain employs TRDV1 and TRDJ1, with TRDD3 identical over 10 bases. The CDR3 runs 17 residues. The germline V gene encodes CDR1 TSWWSYY and CDR2 QGS. Unmatched junction bases numbered 11, after V lost 5 bases and J lost 2 bases. The CDR3, as DNA: TGTGCTCTTGGGACATCCTACGAACTGGGGGATACCGATAAACTCATCTTT. Protein product: CALGTSYELGDTDKLIF.

This chain links TRDV1 with TRDJ1; D gene ambiguous. Per the germline V gene, CDR1 is TSWWSYY and CDR2 is QGS. V dropped 0 bases and J dropped 3 bases, with 14 bases sitting between them. The CDR3 has 16 amino acids. CDR3: CALGELCPPGPDKLIF. CDR3 DNA: TGTGCTCTTGGGGAACTTTGCCCACCGGGTCCCGATAAACTCATCTTT.

V usage is TRDV1 and J usage is TRDJ1; the D gene is possibly TRDD2 (7 bases). This CDR3 region has 19 residues. Trimming removed 0 bases from V and 11 bases from J, with 31 bases in between. CDR1 is TSWWSYY and CDR2 is QGS in the germline V gene. CDR3 protein: CALGELEVQVSYYRGGLIF. The CDR3 DNA sequence: TGTGCTCTTGGGGAACTAGAGGTTCAAGTTTCCTACTATCGTGGGGGCCTCATCTTT.

This clone was recorded only once. The gene calls are TRDV1 and TRDJ1; no clear D gene. The CDR3 spans 17 residues. The V gene's germline CDR1 is TSWWSYY and CDR2 QGS. Trimming stripped 2 bases from V and 0 bases from J, with 16 bases between. CDR3 DNA: TGTGCTCTTGGGGAAGGAGCCCCGCCGGTGCACACCGATAAACTCATCTTT. Translation gives CALGEGAPPVHTDKLIF.

This clone showed up just a few times. The chain carries TRDV2 and TRDJ1, with 9 bases fitting TRDD3. The CDR3 spans 20 residues. V gave up 2 bases and J gave up 0 bases; unmatched junction bases: 18. Per germline, CDR1 GEAIGNYY and CDR2 EKD. Here the CDR3 DNA reads TGTGCCTGTGACAACCCTTCGGGGGACCGACTGGGGGAGTACACCGATAAACTCATCTTT. This gives the protein CACDNPSGDRLGEYTDKLIF.

The chain recombines TRDV1 with TRDJ1; 7 nucleotides match TRDD3. This CDR3 comprises 18 residues. CDR1 and CDR2 from the germline V gene are TSWWSYY and QGS. The V segment lost 4 bases and the J segment 0 bases; nucleotides outside the gene matches: 14. DNA for the CDR3: TGTGCTCTTGGGGCAACCGGTGGGGGACGAGAGTACACCGATAAACTCATCTTT. Translation gives CALGATGGGREYTDKLIF.

The chain recombines TRDV1 with TRDJ1; the match to TRDD2 covers 8 bases. V lost 4 bases and J lost 0; bases outside the gene matches: 16. This CDR3 has 19 amino acids. Per germline, CDR1 TSWWSYY and CDR2 QGS. CDR3 in amino acids: CALGVTASYPTGNTDKLIF. The CDR3 DNA reads TGTGCTCTTGGGGTGACCGCTTCCTACCCAACTGGGAACACCGATAAACTCATCTTT.

The chain carries TRDV1 and TRDJ1; 8 bases fit TRDD3. The CDR3 is 19 residues long. The V gene's germline CDR1 is TSWWSYY and CDR2 QGS. The V gene end was trimmed by 2 bases and the J gene end by 0 bases; junction bases not matched to a gene: 14. CDR3 amino acids: CALGENPMGDFWYTDKLIF. Here the CDR3 DNA reads TGTGCTCTTGGGGAAAATCCTATGGGGGATTTCTGGTACACCGATAAACTCATCTTT.

In this sample, this clone turned up a few times. The chain combines TRDV1 with TRDJ1, with D perhaps matching TRDD3 (6 bases). The CDR3 covers 18 residues. Germline CDR1 and CDR2: TSWWSYY and QGS. The V end lost 0 bases, the J end lost 5 bases, and 22 bases lay between the germline ends. The CDR3, as DNA: TGTGCTCTTGGGGAACTATCTCTAGATAGTTCTGGGGCGGATAAACTCATCTTT. Protein product: CALGELSLDSSGADKLIF.